This TCR beta chain is drawn from a study of shared clonotypes between healthy human individuals (dated by TCRdb to about 2020). Regarding the research as a whole: A couple of women and a few men aged 18 to 49 years were included in the cohort. To increase sequencing depth and limit assay-specific biases, different laboratories used diverse techniques to prepare libraries and sequence TCR repertoires. For each donor, CD4 naive and CD4 memory were each run on three plates, CD8 naive on two plates, and CD8 memory on one plate. To estimate repertoire size and how much clonotype sharing occurs between individuals, the study deeply sequenced the blood TCR repertoires of roughly 5 healthy adults. Each donor's leukapheresis produced roughly between about 0.9 and 9.5 billion PBMCs.

Using the deep immunoSEQ assay, multiplex PCR amplified TCR CDR3 regions from genomic DNA. Genomic DNA extracted from each cell subset was distributed evenly over all wells of several immunoSEQ 96-well plates, and each plate served as one replicate. Each replicate PCR for sorted subsets received about 180 ng genomic DNA, equal to roughly 29,000 T cell genomes. Purified libraries were measured with a Qubit 3.0 fluorometer, size-checked on a Bioanalyzer 2100, and measured again with the KAPA Library Quantification kit. Each immunoSEQ 96-well plate was sequenced on its own single-read 150-cycle Illumina NextSeq 550 flow cell. As for how the authors treated the data: Because the immunoSEQ output included only junctional sequences and no quality scores, the filtering could not be the same as the filtering used for full-length reads. Sequences were annotated with PyIR, a Python wrapper for IgBLAST v1.9, and V/J genes and CDR3 were assigned using IMGT germline references. Reads with weak V/J assignments (E-value above 1e-6), missing CDR3, stop codons, out-of-frame junctions, or ambiguous translated residues were removed. V3J clonotypes were defined as sequences sharing an identical inferred V gene, J gene, and CDR3 amino acid sequence. Percentage overlap between repertoires was computed as shared unique clonotypes divided by the size of the smaller repertoire. Three approaches were used to assess repertoire richness: RTK rarefaction, the Chao1 estimator, and Recon v2.1 estimates of unobserved clonotypes. For all TCRbeta clonotypes obtained by the gDNA method from several donors, generation probabilities were computed with OLGA. In its TCRdb copy, this immuneACCESS table keeps in-frame sequences only and misses some clones. Where compared with another copy, unresolved V genes explain less than half of these, and the others have no known cause. The D gene and trimming were derived from the DNA, and the V and J assignments and clone size from that table. For this sample there are about 680,000 clones; around 67% appear just once. Jointly, the top ten make up under 2% of the sample.

V is reduced by 2 bases and J by 8 bases, leaving a spacing of 12 bases between them. Per the germline V gene, MGHDK is the CDR1 and SYGVNS is the CDR2. The cysteine opens and the phenylalanine closes a CDR3 of 13 amino acids. CDR3 DNA is the only sequence kept; it has 39 bases, read in frame from the first base. The full study reports these points: Because the study included only a small number of donors, the genetic and exposure-history diversity represented was limited. Compared with non-shared clonotypes, clonotypes shared by all four sorted-subset donors had higher generation probabilities. Sampling was restricted to blood, and TCR repertoires in tissues likely differ from the TCR repertoires found in blood. Even with the large sequencing depth, rarefaction of the sorted-subset datasets indicated that sequencing was incomplete. When four donors were compared, the shared fraction of clonotypes was roughly 5% for naive CD4, less than 4% for naive CD8, 2.3% for memory CD4, and approximately 0.4% for memory CD8. Based on pairwise subsampling, the degree of clonotype sharing among donors was expected to be affected by sequencing depth. Estimated clonotype richness was generally larger for naive than for memory subsets.

Concerning this clone: There is no known antigen for this receptor. No quality values exist for individual bases; no much larger clone is one base distant.

The donors were healthy, HIV-negative adults with no recently reported acute infections or vaccinations. All donors were Caucasian adults living in Nashville, Tennessee, USA. Magnetic negative selection was used to enrich CD4+ T cells, after which naive cells were positively selected on CD45RA and the negative fraction became the memory subset. After blood collection by leukapheresis, PBMCs were isolated using Ficoll-Histopaque density gradient centrifugation and then cryopreserved in the vapor phase of liquid nitrogen. Analytical flow cytometry was used to check the purity and quantity of every magnetically sorted T cell population. Genomic DNA was isolated from every sorted fraction and measured by UV absorbance on a Nanodrop 2000c.

The sequence came from a woman between 25 and 40 years old in good health. Sequenced sample: memory CD4+ T cells sorted from blood. This specimen's cell subset or site label, per the study, means: CD45RA-negative fraction. The chain is made from TRBV25-1 and TRBJ1-2, with the D gene too uncertain to name. In nucleotides, the sequence is TGTGCCAGCAGTGAACAGAGTCTCCTGGGCTACACCTTC. The translation is CASSEQSLLGYTF.